The clone carrying this TCR beta chain occurred many times. Its matching antigen is unknown. This sample is drawn from a study of early T cells in non-severe SARS-CoV-2 infection. Across the study: Sequenced material consisted of bulk RNA (from unsorted whole blood), and chains were unpaired.

In the library, individual cDNA molecules carried attached unique molecular identifiers. MiXCR was run by TCRdb on the 5' RACE reads, yielding one entry per CDR3 protein. The table includes 85,000 to 90,000 distinct CDR3 sequences, about 15% detected once. Regarding the study as a whole: CD4 and private specificities were missed by VDJdb matching, which favored anti-spike CD8 responses.

The sample was whole blood. The TCR sequence derives from an adult who was a healthcare worker with PCR-confirmed SARS-CoV-2 infection or an uninfected control (not recorded which).

The CDR3 loop is CASSPQGTVNTEAFF. The CDR3 DNA follows: TGTGCCAGCAGCCCCCAAGGGACGGTTAACACTGAAGCTTTCTTT. This chain uses TRBV7-8 with TRBJ1-1; tentative D call: TRBD1 (5 bases). Germline V gives CDR1 SGHVS, CDR2 FQNEAQ. CDR3 length: 15 residues. V was pared by 5 bases and J by 2 bases, with 15 bases between.